This record concerns one T cell receptor (beta chain) sequence. Its specificity is unknown. The split of CD4+ cells yielded CD45RA+ naive and CD45RA-negative memory subsets. Per the germline V gene, CDR1 is WNHNN and CDR2 is SYGVQD (reference sequence). The ends lost 10 bases at V and 5 bases at J; junction bases unmatched: 12. This CDR3 has 15 residues. This table comes from immunoSEQ multiplex PCR, and its TCRdb copy is limited to in-frame clones, with some not included. The data show millions of clones, approximately 90% seen once. The data originate from a study of shared clonotypes between healthy human individuals. About the study: Three plates were used per donor for CD4 naive, three for CD4 memory, two for CD8 naive and one for CD8 memory. General observations from the study: A limitation of the genetic and exposure-history diversity represented arose from few donors. Clonotypes shared by all four sorted-subset donors had higher generation probabilities than non-shared clonotypes.

The receptor was isolated from a man aged 18 to 30 in good health. V and J are TRBV10-1 and TRBJ2-1; 9 bases fit TRBD2. Material for sequencing was naive CD4+ T cells sorted from blood. Subset denoted: CD45RA+ positively selected. CDR3 sequence: CATSGAASGNNEQFF. CDR3 nucleotide sequence: TGCGCCACCTCCGGGGCCGCTAGCGGGAACAATGAGCAGTTCTTC.